These 25 T cell receptor beta chains originate from one sample sequenced in a study of shared clonotypes between healthy human individuals. Profiled with immunoSEQ multiplex PCR; TCRdb holds only in-frame clones, not every one. The profile covers 450,000 to 500,000 clones, with about 78% appearing a single time and 12% taken by the ten largest. The specimen sequenced was PBMCs. The receptors derive from a woman aged 40-49 years in good health. Some clones in this sample may be carry-over from other donors' samples.

This clone has only one observation. The chain recombines TRBV12-1 with TRBJ1-3. TRBV12-1 constitutes a pseudogene. This CDR3 is 17 amino acids long. The CDR3 DNA reads as TGTGCCAGCAGCTTTTGCGGCAGAATCTGGTCTGGAAACACCATATATTTT. Translating gives CASSFCGRIWSGNTIYF.

The chain combines TRBV15 with TRBJ1-5; 7 nucleotides match TRBD1. Trimming removed 4 bases from V and 5 bases from J; junction bases left unmatched: 14. This CDR3 comprises 17 residues. CDR1 and CDR2 (germline): LNHNV, YYDKDF (reference sequence). The CDR3 DNA reads TGTGCCACCAGCAAGACACGGACAGGTCGGGGGGATCAGCCCCAGCATTTT. This gives the protein CATSKTRTGRGDQPQHF.

The chain carries TRBV5-8 and TRBJ2-3; 10 bases line up with TRBD2. From germline, CDR1 is SGHTS and CDR2 YDEGEE. V lost 5 bases, J lost 2 bases, and 11 bases stayed unmatched. The CDR3 is 17 residues long. The CDR3 is CASRSRGTSAYTDTQYF. In DNA form, the CDR3 reads TGTGCCAGCAGGTCCCGGGGGACTAGCGCATACACAGATACGCAGTATTTT. The full variable domain, in which reference TRBV5-8 and TRBJ2-3 provide the parts outside the CDR3, is EAGVTQSPTHLIKTRGQQATLRCSPISGHTSVYWYQQALGLGLQFLLWYDEGEERNRGNFPPRFSGRQFPNYSSELNVNALELEDSALYLCASRSRGTSAYTDTQYFGPGTRLTVL.

A note on this clone: This sequence is one base from a far larger clone and is likely a read error. This chain links TRBV7-9 with TRBJ1-1, with a possible D match to TRBD1 (5 bases). V shed 1 base and J shed 4 bases, with 7 bases lying between them. The CDR3 loop spans 13 amino acids. Germline CDR1 is SEHNR and CDR2 is FQNEAQ (reference sequence). CDR3 amino acids: CASSLERGTEAFF. The CDR3 nucleotides read TGTGCCAGCAGCTTAGAAAGGGGCACTGAAGCTTTCTTT. Supplemented by reference TRBV7-9 and TRBJ1-1, the full variable domain reads DTGVSQNPRHKITKRGQNVTFRCDPISEHNRLYWYRQTLGQGPEFLTYFQNEAQLEKSRLLSDRFSAERPKGSFSTLEIQRTEQGDSAMYLCASSLERGTEAFFGQGTRLTVV.

The chain couples TRBV5-1 to TRBJ1-5; D is unclear. Trimming removed 4 bases at V and 4 bases at J, with 9 bases between. CDR1 is SGHRS, CDR2 YFSETQ, per germline. The CDR3 totals 13 residues. CDR3 loop: CASSPELNQPQHF. DNA for the CDR3: TGCGCCAGCAGCCCTGAGCTGAATCAGCCCCAGCATTTT. The full variable domain, its missing parts supplied by reference TRBV5-1 and TRBJ1-5, is KAGVTQTPRYLIKTRGQQVTLSCSPISGHRSVSWYQQTPGQGLQFLFEYFSETQRNKGNFPGRFSGRQFSNSRSEMNVSTLELGDSALYLCASSPELNQPQHFGDGTRLSIL.

This chain joins TRBV29-1 and TRBJ2-7; D gene uncertain. From germline, CDR1 is SQVTM and CDR2 ANQGSEA. Trimming left V 4 bases short and J 0 bases short, with 13 bases between. The length of the CDR3 is 14 residues. CDR3 DNA sequence: TGCAGCGTTGCGGCCAGGCTAAGCTCCTACGAGCAGTACTTC. Protein product: CSVAARLSSYEQYF.

The chain carries TRBV7-9 and TRBJ2-3; D is possibly TRBD2 (6 bases). The CDR3 is 12 amino acids. CDR1 and CDR2 from the germline V gene are SEHNR and FQNEAQ (reference sequence). Trimming took off 8 bases at V and 6 bases at J, with 12 bases between the two ends. The DNA of the CDR3 is TGTGCCAGCGAATTCGCGGGGGATACGCAGTATTTT. Its translation is CASEFAGDTQYF.

V is TRBV7-6 and J is TRBJ2-1; TRBD2 aligns across 12 bases. The trim removed 6 bases at V and 5 bases at J, leaving 5 bases unmatched. This CDR3 region has 15 residues. Germline CDR1 reads SGHVS; CDR2 reads FNYEAQ. The CDR3 loop reads CASSSTSGSHNEQFF. The CDR3 DNA is TGTGCCAGCAGTTCGACTAGCGGGAGTCACAATGAGCAGTTCTTC. The full variable domain, rest sourced from reference TRBV7-6 and TRBJ2-1, is GAGVSQSPRYKVTKRGQDVALRCDPISGHVSLYWYRQALGQGPEFLTYFNYEAQQDKSGLPNDRFSAERPEGSISTLTIQRTEQRDSAMYRCASSSTSGSHNEQFFGPGTRLTVL.

The V and J genes are TRBV27 and TRBJ2-7; TRBD1 matches at 7 bases. V shed 3 bases, J shed 3 bases, and the junction held 8 bases outside the gene matches. This CDR3 has 15 residues. Germline values: CDR1 MNHEY, CDR2 SMNVEV (reference sequence). The CDR3 spells CASSLPGQSFYEQYF. The CDR3, as DNA: TGTGCCAGCAGTTTGCCGGGACAGAGTTTCTACGAGCAGTACTTC.

The rearrangement uses TRBV5-4 and TRBJ2-1; D is ambiguous. Germline-derived CDR1 and CDR2 are SGHNT and YYREEE (reference sequence). The CDR3 length is 15 residues. V lost 5 bases and J 1 base, leaving 13 bases between the germline ends. Here the CDR3 reads CASSTRIVSYNEQFF. CDR3 bases: TGTGCCAGCAGTACCCGAATTGTTTCCTACAATGAGCAGTTCTTC.

The chain has TRBV5-1 and TRBJ2-5, with 7 bases matching TRBD2. V shed 3 bases and J 2 bases; nucleotides not matched to a gene: 7. CDR1 and CDR2 from the germline V gene are SGHRS and YFSETQ. The CDR3 consists of 15 residues. CDR3 nucleotide sequence: TGCGCCAGCAGCTCAAACACCGGGAGGCAAGAGACCCAGTACTTC. This gives the protein CASSSNTGRQETQYF.

This clone occurred once. The chain uses TRBV7-8 and TRBJ2-2; D remains ambiguous. Germline V gene data show CDR1 as SGHVS and CDR2 as FQNEAQ. This CDR3 contains 19 residues. With 1 base removed from V and 6 bases from J, the gap between germline ends came to 24 bases. CDR3 region: CASSLGYKRSRAEPGELFF. The CDR3 region has the DNA TGTGCCAGCAGCTTAGGATATAAGAGGTCAAGGGCTGAACCCGGGGAGCTGTTTTTT.

The chain is built from TRBV11-1 and TRBJ1-4; tentatively, D is TRBD1 (5 bases). The V and J ends lost 3 bases and 4 bases respectively, with 12 bases between them. The CDR3 extends over 15 amino acids. In germline, CDR1 is SGHAT, CDR2 FQDESV (reference sequence). The CDR3 spells CASSFRTGGNEKLFF. CDR3 DNA: TGTGCCAGCAGCTTCAGAACAGGCGGTAATGAAAAACTGTTTTTT.

A word on this clone: Other nucleotide sequences from this sample produce the same CDR3. The CDR3 DNA reads as TGCAGCGTTGGAGGGGGACAGGGGGCAGATACGCAGTATTTT. Translated, it gives CSVGGGQGADTQYF. The J gene is TRBJ2-3, the V gene TRBV29-1; 11 bases match TRBD1. J gave up 4 bases and V 4 bases, and 4 bases lay outside the gene matches. CDR1 and CDR2 (germline): SQVTM, ANQGSEA. CDR3 length: 14 residues.

This clone showed up just once. The chain recombines TRBV19 with TRBJ2-3; D possibly corresponds to TRBD2 (5 bases). Germline values: CDR1 LNHDA, CDR2 SQIVND (reference sequence). V lost 3 bases and J lost 2, with 21 bases in between. CDR3 length: 18 residues. The CDR3 loop reads CASSMEGRALRATDTQYF. As DNA, the CDR3 is TGTGCCAGTAGTATGGAAGGGCGGGCCCTTAGGGCCACAGATACGCAGTATTTT.

This chain uses TRBV7-2 with TRBJ2-7; possibly TRBD2 for D (6 bases). Looked up from germline, CDR1 is SGHTA and CDR2 is FQGNSA. Trimming stripped 2 bases from V and 7 bases from J, with 12 bases between. The CDR3 is made up of 13 amino acids. CDR3 coding DNA: TGTGCCAGCAGCTTATTTCGGGCGGGAGAGCAGTACTTC. Its protein product is CASSLFRAGEQYF.

In regard to this clone: The CDR3 does not end in the conserved phenylalanine or tryptophan, so this is likely a read error. CDR3 region: CASSPSLAGLSYEQYL. CDR3 DNA: TGTGCCAGCAGTCCATCTCTAGCGGGACTCTCCTACGAGCAGTACCTC. The rearrangement uses TRBV28 and TRBJ2-7; 9 nucleotides line up with TRBD2. Germline V gene data show CDR1 as MDHEN and CDR2 as SYDVKM. The CDR3 loop spans 16 amino acids. Germline trimming cut 5 bases from V and 0 bases from J; bases unmatched to any gene: 8.

The chain is built from TRBV5-1 and TRBJ2-7; unclear D gene. The CDR3 totals 12 residues. Per the germline V gene, CDR1 is SGHRS and CDR2 is YFSETQ. Trimming took 3 bases from V and 1 from J, leaving 5 bases between them. CDR3 sequence reads: CASSSQSYEQYF. CDR3 nucleotide sequence: TGCGCCAGCAGCTCACAATCCTACGAGCAGTACTTC.

The chain employs TRBV27 and TRBJ1-5; no definite D call. Germline V lookup: CDR1 MNHEY, CDR2 SMNVEV (reference sequence). The CDR3 is 14 residues long. V was cut by 8 bases and J by 1 base, with 12 bases left in between. The CDR3 coding sequence is TGTGCCAGCTCCCCGTTAAGCAGCAATCAGCCCCAGCATTTT. Its translation: CASSPLSSNQPQHF.

Many counts were recorded for this clone. The same CDR3 also results from other DNA sequences found in this sample. This CDR3 is CASSLGGNEQFF. Written as DNA, the CDR3 is TGTGCCAGCAGTTTAGGTGGGAATGAGCAGTTCTTC. The rearrangement links TRBV27 to TRBJ2-1; D ambiguous. Germline loops: CDR1 MNHEY, CDR2 SMNVEV (reference sequence). The ends were cut back, 2 bases at V and 7 bases at J, with 6 bases in the middle. The CDR3 length is 12 residues.

The V gene is TRBV18, the J gene TRBJ1-1, with a weak D call TRBD1 (5 bases). CDR3 length: 15 residues. Trimming removed 3 bases at V and 0 bases at J, with 11 bases between. Looked up from germline, CDR1 is KGHSH and CDR2 is LQKENI. CDR3 in DNA: TGTGCCAGCTCACCTTCGACAGCGATGAACACTGAAGCTTTCTTT. Encoded protein: CASSPSTAMNTEAFF.

V usage is TRBV7-3 and J usage is TRBJ1-1; D gene ambiguous. V shed 2 bases and J shed 0 bases, with 4 bases lying between them. The CDR3 consists of 13 residues. Germline lookup yields CDR1 SGHTA and CDR2 FQGTGA. The CDR3, as DNA: TGTGCCAGCAGCTTAGACATGAACACTGAAGCTTTCTTT. As protein: CASSLDMNTEAFF.

The chain is built from TRBV2 and TRBJ2-7, with D perhaps assigned TRBD1 or TRBD2 (5 bases each). V was trimmed by 2 bases and J by 6 bases, leaving 14 bases between them. Germline values: CDR1 SNHLY, CDR2 FYNNEI. The CDR3 length is 14 residues. The chain's CDR3 is CASSELRVGVEQYF. The CDR3 DNA follows: TGTGCCAGCAGTGAACTCAGGGTGGGGGTCGAGCAGTACTTC.

As DNA, the CDR3 is TGTGCCAGCAGTGGGACGAGGGGTGGCACTGAAGCTTTCTTT. Translated: CASSGTRGGTEAFF. J is TRBJ1-1 and V is TRBV2; TRBD1 is a possible D gene (5 bases). This CDR3 contains 14 residues. The germline V gene has CDR1 SNHLY and CDR2 FYNNEI. Trimming removed 4 bases from V and 4 bases from J, with 13 bases in between.

The chain combines TRBV18 with TRBJ1-3; D is uncertain. V shed 3 bases and J shed 0 bases, with 18 bases lying between them. CDR1 is KGHSH and CDR2 is LQKENI in the germline V gene. The CDR3 is made up of 18 amino acids. In nucleotides, the CDR3 is TGTGCCAGCTCACCTTCCTCTCCCGGGAAGAGCTCTGGAAACACCATATATTTT. Amino acids: CASSPSSPGKSSGNTIYF.